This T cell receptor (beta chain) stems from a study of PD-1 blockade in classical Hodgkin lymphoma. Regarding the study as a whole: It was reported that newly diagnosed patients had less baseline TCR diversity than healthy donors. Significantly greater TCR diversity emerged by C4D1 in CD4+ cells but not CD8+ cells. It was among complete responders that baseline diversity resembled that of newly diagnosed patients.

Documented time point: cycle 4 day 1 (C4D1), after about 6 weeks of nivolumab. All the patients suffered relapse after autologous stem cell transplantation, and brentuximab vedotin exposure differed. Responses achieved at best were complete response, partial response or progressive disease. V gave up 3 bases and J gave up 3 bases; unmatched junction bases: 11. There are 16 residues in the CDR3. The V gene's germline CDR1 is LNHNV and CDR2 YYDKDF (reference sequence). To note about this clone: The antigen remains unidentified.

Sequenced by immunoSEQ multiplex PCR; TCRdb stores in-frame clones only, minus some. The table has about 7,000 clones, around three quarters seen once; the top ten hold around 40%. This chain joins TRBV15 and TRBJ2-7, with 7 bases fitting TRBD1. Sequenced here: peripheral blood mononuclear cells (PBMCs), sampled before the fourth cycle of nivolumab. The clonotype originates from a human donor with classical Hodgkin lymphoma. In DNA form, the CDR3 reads TGTGCCACCAGCAGCTCCGGTTCGGACAGGTACTACGAGCAGTACTTC. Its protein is CATSSSGSDRYYEQYF.